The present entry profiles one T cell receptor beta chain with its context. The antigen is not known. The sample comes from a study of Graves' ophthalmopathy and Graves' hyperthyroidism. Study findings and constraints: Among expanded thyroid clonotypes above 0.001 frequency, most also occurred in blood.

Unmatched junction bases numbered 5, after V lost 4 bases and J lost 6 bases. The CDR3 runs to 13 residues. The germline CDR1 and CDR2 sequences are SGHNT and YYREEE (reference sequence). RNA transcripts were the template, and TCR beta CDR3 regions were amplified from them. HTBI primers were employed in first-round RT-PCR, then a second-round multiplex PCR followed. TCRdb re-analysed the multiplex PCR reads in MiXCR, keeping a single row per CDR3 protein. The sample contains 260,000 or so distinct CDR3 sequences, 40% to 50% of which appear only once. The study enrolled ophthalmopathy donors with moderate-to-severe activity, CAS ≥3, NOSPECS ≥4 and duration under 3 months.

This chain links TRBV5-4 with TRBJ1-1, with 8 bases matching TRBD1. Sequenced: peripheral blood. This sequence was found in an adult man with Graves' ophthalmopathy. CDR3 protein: CASSPWTGPEAFF. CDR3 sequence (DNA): TGTGCCAGCAGCCCCTGGACAGGGCCTGAAGCTTTCTTT. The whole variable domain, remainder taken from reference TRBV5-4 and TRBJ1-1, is ETGVTQSPTHLIKTRGQQVTLRCSSQSGHNTVSWYQQALGQGPQFIFQYYREEENGRGNFPPRFSGLQFPNYSSELNVNALELDDSALYLCASSPWTGPEAFFGQGTRLTVV.